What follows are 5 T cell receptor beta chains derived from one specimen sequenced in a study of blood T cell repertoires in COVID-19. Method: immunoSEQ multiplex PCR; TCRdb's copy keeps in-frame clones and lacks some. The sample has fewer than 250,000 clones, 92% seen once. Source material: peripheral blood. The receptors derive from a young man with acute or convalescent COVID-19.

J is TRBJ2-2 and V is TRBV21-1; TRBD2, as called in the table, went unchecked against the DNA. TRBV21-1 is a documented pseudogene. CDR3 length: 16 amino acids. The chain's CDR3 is CASSKAGTSFAGELFF. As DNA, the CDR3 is TGTGCCAGCAGCAAAGCAGGGACTAGCTTCGCCGGGGAGCTGTTTTTT.

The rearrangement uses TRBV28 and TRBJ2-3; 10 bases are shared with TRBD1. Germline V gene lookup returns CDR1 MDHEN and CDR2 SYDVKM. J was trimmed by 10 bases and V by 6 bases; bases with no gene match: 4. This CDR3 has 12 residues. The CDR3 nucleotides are TGTGCCAGCAGAGTCGGGACAGGGGCGCAGTATTTT. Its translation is CASRVGTGAQYF. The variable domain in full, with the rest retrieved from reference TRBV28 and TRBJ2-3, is DVKVTQSSRYLVKRTGEKVFLECVQDMDHENMFWYRQDPGLGLRLIYFSYDVKMKEKGDIPEGYSVSREKKERFSLILESASTNQTSMYLCASRVGTGAQYFGPGTRLTVL.

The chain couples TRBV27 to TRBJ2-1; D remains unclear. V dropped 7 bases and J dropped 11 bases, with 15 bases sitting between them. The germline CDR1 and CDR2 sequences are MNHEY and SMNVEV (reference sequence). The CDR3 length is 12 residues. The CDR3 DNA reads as TGTGCCAGCACCCCCCGTGGCGGAAAGCAGTTCTTC. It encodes CASTPRGGKQFF.

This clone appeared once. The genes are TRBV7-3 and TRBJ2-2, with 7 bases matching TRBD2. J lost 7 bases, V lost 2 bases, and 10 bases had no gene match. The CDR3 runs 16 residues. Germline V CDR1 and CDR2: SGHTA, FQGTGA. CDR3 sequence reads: CASSLASGGVNGELFF. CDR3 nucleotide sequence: TGTGCCAGCAGCTTAGCTTCGGGAGGCGTAAACGGGGAGCTGTTTTTT.

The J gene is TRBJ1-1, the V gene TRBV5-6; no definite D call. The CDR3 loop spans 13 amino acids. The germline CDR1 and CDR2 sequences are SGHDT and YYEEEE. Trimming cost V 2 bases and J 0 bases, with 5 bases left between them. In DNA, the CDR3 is TGTGCCAGCAGCTTTGTCGTGAACACTGAAGCTTTCTTT. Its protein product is CASSFVVNTEAFF.